The 8 T cell receptor beta chains below all came from one sample that was sequenced in a study of regulatory T cells in long-lasting Graves disease. Time point of the sample: newly diagnosed GD, antithyroid drugs for less than 3 months. There was RNA extracted from PBMCs, and the TCR library was made from it. For TCR beta, libraries came from iRepertoire HTBI primers and Arm-PCR of CDR3 regions. MiXCR, run by TCRdb on the multiplex PCR reads, gives a single entry per CDR3 protein. The table records over 500,000 distinct CDR3 sequences, about 16% of them present only once. These data were likewise used in another study, on T cells in Graves' hyperthyroidism and ophthalmopathy.

The input for sequencing was peripheral blood mononuclear cells (PBMCs), taken at new diagnosis, from a patient treated with antithyroid drugs. The receptors derive from a man younger than 35 with Graves disease.

As to this clonotype: The CDR3 carries no conserved terminal phenylalanine or tryptophan, so it likely arises from a read error. V and J are TRBV10-3 and TRBJ1-3, with D possibly TRBD1 on 6 matching bases. The length of the CDR3 is 14 residues. Germline V gene sequence: CDR1 ENHRY, CDR2 SYGVKD. V gave up 10 bases and J gave up 0 bases, with 13 bases separating them. CDR3 loop: CATKDSHSGNTIYC. The CDR3 DNA sequence: TGTGCCACCAAGGACAGTCACTCTGGAAACACCATATATTGT.

This clonotype occurred many times. The rearrangement links TRBV30 to TRBJ1-5; D gene unclear. Trimming left V 1 base short and J 8 bases short, with 9 bases between. This CDR3 is built from 12 residues. CDR1 is GTSNPN and CDR2 is SVGIG in the germline V gene (reference sequence). Written as DNA, the CDR3 is TGTGCCTGGAGTGCCGGGTATAAGCCCCAGCATTTT. It is translated as CAWSAGYKPQHF.

This clonotype has a count of ten or more. The V and J genes are TRBV19 and TRBJ2-2; 8 positions agree with TRBD2. Germline CDR1 reads LNHDA; CDR2 reads SQIVND (reference sequence). V shed 6 bases and J 3 bases; nucleotides not matched to a gene: 3. This CDR3 region has 14 residues. Here the CDR3 reads CASRLAEHTGELFF. CDR3 DNA sequence: TGTGCCAGTAGACTAGCGGAGCACACCGGGGAGCTGTTTTTT.

This clonotype was seen a handful of times. V is TRBV28 and J is TRBJ2-4; no clear D gene. Germline loops: CDR1 MDHEN, CDR2 SYDVKM. Trimming shortened V by 0 bases and J by 4 bases, and 4 bases separated the two germline ends. The CDR3 is made up of 13 amino acids. CDR3 region: CASSLWEKNIQYF. The CDR3 bases are TGTGCCAGCAGTTTATGGGAAAAAAACATTCAGTACTTC. The full variable domain, rest sourced from reference TRBV28 and TRBJ2-4, is DVKVTQSSRYLVKRTGEKVFLECVQDMDHENMFWYRQDPGLGLRLIYFSYDVKMKEKGDIPEGYSVSREKKERFSLILESASTNQTSMYLCASSLWEKNIQYFGAGTRLSVL.

The chain recombines TRBV20-1 with TRBJ2-1; tentative D call: TRBD2 (5 bases). The CDR3 covers 14 residues. The V gene's germline CDR1 is DFQATT and CDR2 SNEGSKA (reference sequence). Between the trimmed V and J ends, which lost 0 bases and 11 bases, there was a span of 17 bases. The CDR3 DNA is TGCAGTGCTAGAGATCGAGGACTCCCTACCCAGCAGTTCTTC. Its protein is CSARDRGLPTQQFF.

This clonotype was seen ten or more times. The V call is TRBV2, the J call TRBJ1-1; D not resolved. The CDR3 spans 14 residues. Germline values: CDR1 SNHLY, CDR2 FYNNEI. Trimming took 2 bases from V and 1 from J, leaving 8 bases between them. DNA for the CDR3: TGTGCCAGCAGTGAAAGGGTCCAGAACACTGAAGCTTTCTTT. As protein: CASSERVQNTEAFF. Full variable domain (rest looked up from reference TRBV2 and TRBJ1-1): EPEVTQTPSHQVTQMGQEVILRCVPISNHLYFYWYRQILGQKVEFLVSFYNNEISEKSEIFDDQFSVERPDGSNFTLKIRSTKLEDSAMYFCASSERVQNTEAFFGQGTRLTVV.

A single count supports this clonotype. Being one base from a much bigger clone, this may be a read error. V is TRBV6-2 or TRBV6-3 and J is TRBJ1-1; tentative D call: TRBD1 (6 bases). Germline CDR1 is MNHEY and CDR2 is SVGEGT. The CDR3 spans 16 residues. CDR3 residues: CASSYSGHLMNAEAFF. The DNA of the CDR3 is TGTGCCAGCAGTTACTCGGGACACTTAATGAACGCTGAAGCTTTCTTT.

In the case of this clonotype: Just one base apart from a much larger clone, this may be a read error. In this CDR3 the conserved last residue, phenylalanine or tryptophan, is missing, so a read error is likely. The chain's CDR3 is CSASGRGSNNEQFL. The CDR3 nucleotides are TGCAGTGCTAGCGGGAGGGGTAGCAACAATGAGCAGTTCCTC. This chain uses TRBV20-1 with TRBJ2-1, with 8 bases matching TRBD2. The germline CDR1 and CDR2 sequences are DFQATT and SNEGSKA (reference sequence). The J segment lost 5 bases and the V segment lost 3 bases, leaving 6 bases of the junction unmatched. The CDR3 length is 14 residues.